Following are 6 T cell receptor beta chains from one sample sequenced in a study of T-cell memory formation after mild COVID-19. MiXCR, run by TCRdb on the 5' RACE reads, gives a single entry per CDR3 protein. The table has hundreds of thousands of distinct CDR3 sequences, around a sixth seen once. Sequencing was performed on PBMCs or a T cell subset sorted from them (not recorded which). These receptors were taken from an adult woman who had mild COVID-19 (a few samples of this study predate the infection). Cell type and time point are not known.

The gene calls are TRBV7-9 and TRBJ1-5, with D possibly matching TRBD1 (5 bases). Trimming shortened V by 1 base and J by 4 bases, and 8 bases separated the two germline ends. Germline assignment: CDR1 SEHNR and CDR2 FQNEAQ (reference sequence). There are 14 residues in the CDR3. CDR3 nucleotide sequence: TGTGCCAGCAGCTTAGACTCAGGGAATCAGCCCCAGCATTTT. Its protein is CASSLDSGNQPQHF.

Only a few counts were recorded for this clonotype. The chain links TRBV6-5 to TRBJ2-4; possibly TRBD1 or TRBD2 for D (5 bases each). V gave up 6 bases and J gave up 7 bases, with 22 bases separating them. Germline CDR1 and CDR2: MNHEY and SVGAGI. The CDR3 is 16 residues long. As DNA, the CDR3 is TGTGCCAGCAGGACGACCATCAGGGACGGGGTCAACATTCAGTACTTC. It codes for CASRTTIRDGVNIQYF.

This chain joins TRBV24-1 and TRBJ1-1; unclear D gene. The CDR3 runs to 13 residues. V lost 4 bases and J lost 4, with 9 bases in between. Germline V gene sequence: CDR1 KGHDR, CDR2 SFDVKD. CDR3 nucleotides: TGTGCCACCAGTGAAGGGTACGGCACTGAAGCTTTCTTT. It encodes CATSEGYGTEAFF.

In this sample, this clonotype turned up a few times. V is TRBV4-3 and J is TRBJ2-2, with unresolved D. The germline V and J ends were trimmed by 1 base and 1 base, with 13 bases remaining between them. The CDR3 is 17 residues long. Germline CDR1 reads LGHNA; CDR2 reads YSLEER. The CDR3 region has the DNA TGCGCCAGCAGCCAAGGCGCAGGCCCAATGAACACCGGGGAGCTGTTTTTT. It codes for CASSQGAGPMNTGELFF.

This clonotype was seen only a few times. The chain has TRBV28 and TRBJ1-5, with a tentative D call TRBD1 (5 bases). The germline V gene encodes CDR1 MDHEN and CDR2 SYDVKM. The CDR3 is 13 amino acids. The germline V and J ends were trimmed by 3 bases and 9 bases, with 12 bases remaining between them. This CDR3 reads CASSFAGPLPQHF. The CDR3 DNA is TGTGCCAGCAGTTTCGCAGGGCCATTGCCCCAGCATTTT. The full variable domain, in which reference TRBV28 and TRBJ1-5 provide the parts outside the CDR3, is DVKVTQSSRYLVKRTGEKVFLECVQDMDHENMFWYRQDPGLGLRLIYFSYDVKMKEKGDIPEGYSVSREKKERFSLILESASTNQTSMYLCASSFAGPLPQHFGDGTRLSIL.

The rearrangement links TRBV5-1 to TRBJ2-7, with TRBD1 identical over 9 bases. CDR3 size: 17 residues. V gave up 4 bases and J gave up 2 bases; unmatched junction bases: 13. Germline CDR1 and CDR2: SGHRS and YFSETQ. The CDR3 DNA is TGCGCCAGCAGCCCGACAGGGGGACCATACCTTACCTACGAGCAGTACTTC. Translating it yields CASSPTGGPYLTYEQYF.